The T cell receptor (beta chain) described here comes from a study of shared clonotypes between healthy human individuals. Unsorted PBMC DNA underwent sequencing on ten immunoSEQ deep assay plates. TCRdb keeps only in-frame clones here, not all; method: immunoSEQ multiplex PCR. This table holds around 430,000 clones, about 76% found once. Germline values: CDR1 MGHRA, CDR2 YSYEKL. The CDR3 is made up of 17 amino acids. The J gene is TRBJ2-5, the V gene TRBV4-1, with 7 bases aligning to TRBD2. The end of the DNA is better explained by TRBJ2-7, so the J call may be wrong. Material for sequencing was PBMCs. This receptor was identified in a woman in her thirties or forties in good health. Some clones in this sample may be carry-over from other donors' samples. CDR3 residues: CASSQDSAGVGAYEQYF. The CDR3 DNA reads as TGCGCCAGCAGCCAAGATTCGGCGGGAGTGGGGGCCTACGAGCAGTACTTC.